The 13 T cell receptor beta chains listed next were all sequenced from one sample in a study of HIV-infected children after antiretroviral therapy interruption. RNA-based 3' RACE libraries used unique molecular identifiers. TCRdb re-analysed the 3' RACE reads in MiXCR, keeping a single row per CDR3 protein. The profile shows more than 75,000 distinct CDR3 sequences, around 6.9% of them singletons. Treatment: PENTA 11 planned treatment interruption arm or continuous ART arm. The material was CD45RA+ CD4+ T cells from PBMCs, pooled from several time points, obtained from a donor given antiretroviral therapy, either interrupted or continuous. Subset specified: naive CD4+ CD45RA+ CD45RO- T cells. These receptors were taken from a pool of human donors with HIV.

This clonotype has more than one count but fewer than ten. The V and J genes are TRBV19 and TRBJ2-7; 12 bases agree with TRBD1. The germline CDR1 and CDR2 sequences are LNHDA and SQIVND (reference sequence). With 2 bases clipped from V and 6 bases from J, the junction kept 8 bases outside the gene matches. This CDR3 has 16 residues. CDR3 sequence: CASSIRPGQGASEQYF. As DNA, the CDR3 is TGTGCCAGTAGTATACGACCGGGACAGGGGGCGAGCGAGCAGTACTTC.

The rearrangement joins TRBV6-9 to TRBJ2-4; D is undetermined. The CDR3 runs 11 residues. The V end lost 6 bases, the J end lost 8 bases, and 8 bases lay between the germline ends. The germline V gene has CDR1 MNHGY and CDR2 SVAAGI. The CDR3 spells CASSLLDIQYF. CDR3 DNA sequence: TGTGCCAGCAGCCTTTTGGACATTCAGTACTTC.

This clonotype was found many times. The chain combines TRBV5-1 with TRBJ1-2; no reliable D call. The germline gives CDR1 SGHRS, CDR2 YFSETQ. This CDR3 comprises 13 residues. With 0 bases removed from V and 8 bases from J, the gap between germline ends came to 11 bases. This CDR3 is CASSLELHSGYTF. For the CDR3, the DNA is TGCGCCAGCAGCTTGGAGCTCCACTCGGGCTACACCTTC.

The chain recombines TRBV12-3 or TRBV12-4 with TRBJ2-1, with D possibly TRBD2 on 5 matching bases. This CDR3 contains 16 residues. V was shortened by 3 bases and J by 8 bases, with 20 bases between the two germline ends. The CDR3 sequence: CASSLRGRESYDEQFF. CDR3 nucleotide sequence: TGTGCCAGCAGTTTGCGAGGGAGAGAGTCCTATGATGAGCAGTTCTTC.

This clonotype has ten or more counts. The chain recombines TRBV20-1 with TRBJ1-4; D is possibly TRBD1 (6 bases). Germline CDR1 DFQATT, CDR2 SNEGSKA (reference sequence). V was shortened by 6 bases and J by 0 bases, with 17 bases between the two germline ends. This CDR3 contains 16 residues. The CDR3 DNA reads TGCAGTGCGCGAGGGGGGATCGGGGCAACTAATGAAAAACTGTTTTTT. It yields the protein CSARGGIGATNEKLFF.

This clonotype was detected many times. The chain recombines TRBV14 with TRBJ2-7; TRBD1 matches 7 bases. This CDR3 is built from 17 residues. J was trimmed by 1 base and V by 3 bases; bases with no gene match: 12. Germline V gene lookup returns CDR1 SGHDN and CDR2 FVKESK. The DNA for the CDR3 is TGTGCCAGCAGCCAGAGGGCTTGGACAGGACCTTCCTACGAGCAGTACTTC. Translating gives CASSQRAWTGPSYEQYF.

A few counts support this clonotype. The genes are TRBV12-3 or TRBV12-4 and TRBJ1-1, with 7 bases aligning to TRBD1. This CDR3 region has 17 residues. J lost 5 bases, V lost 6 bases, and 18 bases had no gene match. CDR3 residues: CASSLTGFSLVLTEAFF. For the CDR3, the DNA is TGTGCCAGCAGCTTGACAGGGTTTTCCTTGGTGCTGACTGAAGCTTTCTTT.

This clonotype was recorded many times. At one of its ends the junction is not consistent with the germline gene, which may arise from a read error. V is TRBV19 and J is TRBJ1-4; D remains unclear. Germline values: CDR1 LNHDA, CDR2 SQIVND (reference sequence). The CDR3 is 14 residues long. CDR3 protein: CASRTGSSAETLYF. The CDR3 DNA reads TGTGCCAGCAGGACTGGGTCTAGTGCAGAAACGCTGTATTTT.

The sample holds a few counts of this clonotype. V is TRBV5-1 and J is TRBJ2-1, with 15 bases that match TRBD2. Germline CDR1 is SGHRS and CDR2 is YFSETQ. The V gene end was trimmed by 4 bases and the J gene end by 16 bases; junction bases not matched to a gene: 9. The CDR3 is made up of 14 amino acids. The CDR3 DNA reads TGCGCCAGCAGCGCAGGACTAGCGGGGGGGCTAGTCTTCTTC. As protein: CASSAGLAGGLVFF.

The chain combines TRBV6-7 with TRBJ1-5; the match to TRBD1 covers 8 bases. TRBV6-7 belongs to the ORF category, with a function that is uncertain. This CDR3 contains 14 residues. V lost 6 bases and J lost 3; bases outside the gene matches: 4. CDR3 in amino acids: CASRDRVINQPQHF. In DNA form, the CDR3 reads TGTGCCAGCAGGGACAGGGTTATCAATCAGCCCCAGCATTTT.

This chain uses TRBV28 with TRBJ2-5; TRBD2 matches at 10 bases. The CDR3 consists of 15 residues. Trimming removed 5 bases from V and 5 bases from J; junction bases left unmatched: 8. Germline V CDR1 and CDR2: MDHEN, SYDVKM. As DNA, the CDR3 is TGTGCCAGCAGTCCCGAACTAGCGGGGCCGGAGACCCAGTACTTC. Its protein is CASSPELAGPETQYF.

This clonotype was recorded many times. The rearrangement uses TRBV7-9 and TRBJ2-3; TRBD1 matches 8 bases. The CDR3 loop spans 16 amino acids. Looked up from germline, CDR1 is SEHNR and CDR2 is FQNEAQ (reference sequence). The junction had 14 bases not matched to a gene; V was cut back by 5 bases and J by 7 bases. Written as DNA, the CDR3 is TGTGCCAGCAGCCGATCGCCGGGACAGGAAACTAATACGCAGTATTTT. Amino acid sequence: CASSRSPGQETNTQYF.

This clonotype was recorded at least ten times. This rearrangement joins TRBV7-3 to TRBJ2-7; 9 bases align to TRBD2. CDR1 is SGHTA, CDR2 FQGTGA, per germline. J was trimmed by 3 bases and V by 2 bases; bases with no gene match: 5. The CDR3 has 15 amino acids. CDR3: CASSLAGGLIYEQYF. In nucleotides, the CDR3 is TGTGCCAGCAGCTTAGCGGGGGGGTTGATCTACGAGCAGTACTTC.